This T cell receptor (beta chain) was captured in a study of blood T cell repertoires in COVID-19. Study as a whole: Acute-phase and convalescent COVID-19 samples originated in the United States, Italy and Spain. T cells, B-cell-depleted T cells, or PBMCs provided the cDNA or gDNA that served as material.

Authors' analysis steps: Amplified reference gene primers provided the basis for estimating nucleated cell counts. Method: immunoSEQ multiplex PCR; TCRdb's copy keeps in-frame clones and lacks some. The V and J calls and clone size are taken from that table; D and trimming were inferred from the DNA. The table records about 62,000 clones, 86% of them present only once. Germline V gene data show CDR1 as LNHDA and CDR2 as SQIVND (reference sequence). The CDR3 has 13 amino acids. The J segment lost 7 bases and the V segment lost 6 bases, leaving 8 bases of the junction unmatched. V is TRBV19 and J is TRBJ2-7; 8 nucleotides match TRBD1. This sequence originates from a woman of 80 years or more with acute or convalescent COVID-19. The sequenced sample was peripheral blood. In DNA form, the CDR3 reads TGTGCCAGTAGCACCGGGACAGGCGGGGAGCAGTACTTC. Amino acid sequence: CASSTGTGGEQYF.